Sequencing of this TCR beta chain was carried out in a study of identical twins. Germline lookup yields CDR1 SGHRS and CDR2 YFSETQ. V was shortened by 1 base and J by 5 bases, with 21 bases between the two germline ends. The CDR3 is 17 amino acids. TCRdb processed the 5' RACE reads anew with MiXCR; each CDR3 protein has one entry. This sample has 550,000 to 700,000 distinct CDR3 sequences; over 8.5% occur once, and the top ten carry approximately 3%. This same sample was also part of a study on yellow fever vaccine responses in identical twins.

This rearrangement joins TRBV5-1 to TRBJ2-5; tentative D call: TRBD2 (5 bases). Sequenced material: PBMCs. The source of this sequence is a woman between 18 and 30 years old in good health. CDR3 amino acids: CASSLIGLVREGETQYF. CDR3 bases: TGCGCCAGCAGCTTGATAGGTTTGGTTCGGGAAGGTGAGACCCAGTACTTC. Variable domain in full (rest from reference TRBV5-1 and TRBJ2-5): KAGVTQTPRYLIKTRGQQVTLSCSPISGHRSVSWYQQTPGQGLQFLFEYFSETQRNKGNFPGRFSGRQFSNSRSEMNVSTLELGDSALYLCASSLIGLVREGETQYFGPGTRLLVL.